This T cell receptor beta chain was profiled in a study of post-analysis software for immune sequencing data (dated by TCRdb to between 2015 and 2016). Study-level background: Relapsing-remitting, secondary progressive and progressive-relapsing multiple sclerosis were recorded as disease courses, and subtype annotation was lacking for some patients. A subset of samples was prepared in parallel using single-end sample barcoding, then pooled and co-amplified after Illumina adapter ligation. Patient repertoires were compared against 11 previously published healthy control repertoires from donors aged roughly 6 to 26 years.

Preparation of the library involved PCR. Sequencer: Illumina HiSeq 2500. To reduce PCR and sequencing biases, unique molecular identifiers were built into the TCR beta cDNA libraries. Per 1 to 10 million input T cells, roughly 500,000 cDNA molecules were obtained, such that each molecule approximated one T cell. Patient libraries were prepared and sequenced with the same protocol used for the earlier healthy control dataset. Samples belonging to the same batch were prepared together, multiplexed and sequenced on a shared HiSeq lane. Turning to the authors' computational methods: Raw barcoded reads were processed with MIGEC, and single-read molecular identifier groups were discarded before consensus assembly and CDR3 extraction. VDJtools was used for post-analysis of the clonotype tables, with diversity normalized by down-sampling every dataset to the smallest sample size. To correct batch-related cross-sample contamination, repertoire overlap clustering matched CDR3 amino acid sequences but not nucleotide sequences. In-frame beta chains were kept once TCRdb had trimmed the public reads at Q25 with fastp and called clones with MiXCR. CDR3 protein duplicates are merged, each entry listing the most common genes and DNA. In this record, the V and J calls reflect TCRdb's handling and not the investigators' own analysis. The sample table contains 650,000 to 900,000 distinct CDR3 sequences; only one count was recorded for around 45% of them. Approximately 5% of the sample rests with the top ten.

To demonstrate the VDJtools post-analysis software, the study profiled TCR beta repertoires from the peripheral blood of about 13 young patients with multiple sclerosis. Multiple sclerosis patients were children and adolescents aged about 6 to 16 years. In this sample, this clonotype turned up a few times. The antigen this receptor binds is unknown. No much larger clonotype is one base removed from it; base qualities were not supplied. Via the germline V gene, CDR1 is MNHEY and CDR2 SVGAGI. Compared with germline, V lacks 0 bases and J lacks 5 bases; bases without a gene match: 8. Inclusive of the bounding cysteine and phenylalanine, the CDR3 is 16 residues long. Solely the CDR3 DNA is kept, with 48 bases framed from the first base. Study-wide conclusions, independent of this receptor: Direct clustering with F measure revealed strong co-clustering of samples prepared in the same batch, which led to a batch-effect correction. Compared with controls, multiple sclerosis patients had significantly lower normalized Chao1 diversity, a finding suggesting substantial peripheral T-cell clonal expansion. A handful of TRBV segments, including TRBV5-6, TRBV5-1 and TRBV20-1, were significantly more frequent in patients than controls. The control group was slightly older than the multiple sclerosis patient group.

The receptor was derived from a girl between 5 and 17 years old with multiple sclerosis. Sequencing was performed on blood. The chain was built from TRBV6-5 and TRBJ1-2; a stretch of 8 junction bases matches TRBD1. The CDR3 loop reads CASSYSGQGSSYGYTF. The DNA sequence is TGTGCCAGCAGTTACTCCGGACAGGGCAGCTCATATGGCTACACCTTC.